Presented here are 21 T cell receptor beta chains from one specimen sequenced in a study of cytomegalovirus exposure and HLA in healthy donors. Researchers ran the PCR with 60 Vbeta and 13 Jbeta primers. The data were produced by immunoSEQ multiplex PCR, yet TCRdb's version contains in-frame clones alone and is incomplete. The repertoire has roughly 180,000 clones, approximately 80% of them found once; the top ten carry around 1.2%. The source material was PBMCs. Receptors were obtained from a girl between 2 and 10 years old in good health and CMV-seropositive.

The count of this clone is one. The genes are TRBV29-1 and TRBJ1-2, with a possible D match to TRBD1 (6 bases). The CDR3 runs 12 residues. Germline values: CDR1 SQVTM, CDR2 ANQGSEA. The V and J ends lost 6 bases and 5 bases respectively, with 13 bases between them. The CDR3, as DNA: TGCAGCGTCGTTCGGGACACGTATGGCTACACCTTC. Its translation: CSVVRDTYGYTF.

The gene calls are TRBV6-4 and TRBJ1-1; possible D gene TRBD1, 5 bases. Germline CDR1 and CDR2: MRHNA and SNTAGT. The ends were cut back, 5 bases at V and 2 bases at J, with 21 bases in the middle. CDR3 size: 17 residues. The CDR3 DNA is TGTGCCAGCAGTCCCGACAGCTCCTTTCTCTCCAACACTGAAGCTTTCTTT. Translating gives CASSPDSSFLSNTEAFF.

The chain has TRBV19 and TRBJ2-7, with D possibly being TRBD1 (5 bases). The germline V gene encodes CDR1 LNHDA and CDR2 SQIVND (reference sequence). The V and J ends lost 3 bases and 2 bases respectively, with 11 bases between them. This CDR3 is built from 14 residues. This CDR3 is CASSIAQGPYEQYF. The CDR3 DNA reads TGTGCCAGTAGTATCGCTCAGGGCCCCTACGAGCAGTACTTC.

The chain joins TRBV7-9 to TRBJ2-1; 11 positions agree with TRBD2. The V gene's germline CDR1 is SEHNR and CDR2 FQNEAQ (reference sequence). Trimming at V came to 4 bases and at J to 2 bases, leaving 13 bases not matched to a gene. This CDR3 spans 19 amino acids. The CDR3 sequence is CASSSPLIAGGPTYNEQFF. The CDR3 nucleotides read TGTGCCAGCAGCTCGCCCTTGATAGCGGGAGGGCCAACCTACAATGAGCAGTTCTTC.

Details on this clone: The sample has other DNA sequences that encode this CDR3 too. In DNA form, the CDR3 reads TGTGCCAGCAGCCCCACGACAGGGACTGGAAACACCATATATTTT. Protein product: CASSPTTGTGNTIYF. The rearrangement uses TRBV7-9 and TRBJ1-3; 7 bases match TRBD1. Germline-derived CDR1 and CDR2 are SEHNR and FQNEAQ (reference sequence). The CDR3 has 15 amino acids. J was trimmed by 2 bases and V by 5 bases; bases with no gene match: 6.

This clone was counted a few times. The rearrangement uses TRBV10-1 and TRBJ2-6; 9 bases map to TRBD1. This CDR3 is built from 17 residues. Trimming removed 3 bases from V and 0 bases from J; junction bases left unmatched: 3. Germline V gene lookup returns CDR1 WNHNN and CDR2 SYGVQD (reference sequence). The CDR3 loop is CASSEGQGTSGANVLTF. As DNA, the CDR3 is TGCGCCAGCAGTGAAGGACAGGGGACCTCTGGGGCCAACGTCCTGACTTTC.

This clone showed up just once. The chain uses TRBV28 and TRBJ2-1; TRBD1 might be the D (5 bases). Germline V CDR1 and CDR2: MDHEN, SYDVKM. This CDR3 is 14 amino acids long. Trimming cost V 6 bases and J 9 bases, with 18 bases left between them. CDR3 residues: CASRISRFQGEQFF. CDR3 DNA: TGTGCCAGCAGAATCTCTAGATTTCAGGGTGAGCAGTTCTTC.

This chain links TRBV29-1 with TRBJ2-2, with 7 bases that match TRBD1. Trimming cost V 7 bases and J 2 bases; bases outside gene matches: 4. CDR3 length: 13 residues. The germline V gene encodes CDR1 SQVTM and CDR2 ANQGSEA. The CDR3 region has the DNA TGCAGCGCTGGGACAGTCAACACCGGGGAGCTGTTTTTT. Translating it yields CSAGTVNTGELFF.

The V and J genes are TRBV10-3 and TRBJ2-3; TRBD1 agrees at 7 bases. CDR1 and CDR2 (germline): ENHRY, SYGVKD. Trimming removed 6 bases from V and 1 base from J; junction bases left unmatched: 4. The CDR3 has 14 residues. As DNA, the CDR3 is TGTGCCATCAGCACAGGGGCGGGCACAGATACGCAGTATTTT. Protein sequence: CAISTGAGTDTQYF.

V and J are TRBV4-1 and TRBJ2-7; 9 positions match TRBD2. This CDR3 is 16 amino acids long. Unmatched junction bases numbered 10, after V lost 3 bases and J lost 4 bases. Germline V gene sequence: CDR1 MGHRA, CDR2 YSYEKL. In DNA, the CDR3 is TGCGCCAGCAGCCAGGGAGGAGGACTAGCGCAGTACGAGCAGTACTTC. Protein sequence: CASSQGGGLAQYEQYF.

This rearrangement joins TRBV9 to TRBJ1-5; no reliable D call. Germline V gives CDR1 SGDLS, CDR2 YYNGEE. Trimming left V 1 base short and J 6 bases short, with 8 bases between. This CDR3 comprises 13 residues. This CDR3 is CASSVTGSQPQHF. In DNA form, the CDR3 reads TGTGCCAGCAGCGTAACGGGTTCTCAGCCCCAGCATTTT.

The V call is TRBV5-1, the J call TRBJ1-2, with 9 positions matching TRBD1. In germline, CDR1 is SGHRS, CDR2 YFSETQ. This CDR3 comprises 14 residues. With 0 bases clipped from V and 6 bases from J, the junction kept 3 bases outside the gene matches. The CDR3 reads CASSLGQGEDGYTF. The CDR3 region has the DNA TGCGCCAGCAGCTTGGGACAGGGGGAGGATGGCTACACCTTC.

The V gene is TRBV30, the J gene TRBJ2-5; tentatively, D is TRBD1 (5 bases). The DNA matches TRBJ2-7 better at its end, which makes the J call doubtful. The CDR3 extends over 13 amino acids. CDR1 and CDR2 (germline): GTSNPN, SVGIG (reference sequence). The CDR3 protein is CAWRDRQSDEQYF. CDR3 DNA: TGTGCCTGGAGAGATAGACAGTCCGACGAGCAGTACTTC.

The rearrangement uses TRBV7-9 and TRBJ2-7; the D is unclear. This CDR3 contains 12 residues. Trimming cost V 4 bases and J 0 bases, with 4 bases left between them. The germline gives CDR1 SEHNR, CDR2 FQNEAQ (reference sequence). Written as DNA, the CDR3 is TGTGCCAGCAGCTCCAGCTCCTACGAGCAGTACTTC. It is translated as CASSSSSYEQYF.

The chain joins TRBV12-1 to TRBJ1-2; TRBD1 is the table's D call and was not checked against the DNA. TRBV12-1 is flagged as a pseudogene. The CDR3 length is 17 residues. As DNA, the CDR3 is TGTGCCAGCAGCTCCCGAATGAGACAGGCCAGAAACTATGGCTACACCTTC. Translated: CASSSRMRQARNYGYTF.

V usage is TRBV2 and J usage is TRBJ2-5; D not resolved. The CDR3 sequence is 14 residues long. With 6 bases removed from V and 1 base from J, the gap between germline ends came to 12 bases. Germline-derived CDR1 and CDR2 are SNHLY and FYNNEI. CDR3 sequence: CASRRAGRQETQYF. The CDR3 bases are TGTGCCAGCAGGAGAGCAGGCCGCCAAGAGACCCAGTACTTC. Using reference TRBV2 and TRBJ2-5 for the parts outside the CDR3, the full variable domain is EPEVTQTPSHQVTQMGQEVILRCVPISNHLYFYWYRQILGQKVEFLVSFYNNEISEKSEIFDDQFSVERPDGSNFTLKIRSTKLEDSAMYFCASRRAGRQETQYFGPGTRLLVL.

This clone is a singleton in its sample. CDR3 amino acids: CASSLRGTDPEAFF. The CDR3 DNA is TGTGCCAGCAGCTTACGAGGGACTGACCCTGAAGCTTTCTTT. The gene calls are TRBV7-3 and TRBJ1-1; TRBD1 might be the D (5 bases). Per germline, CDR1 SGHTA and CDR2 FQGTGA. The CDR3 length is 14 residues. V gave up 2 bases and J gave up 6 bases, with 13 bases separating them.

The V gene is TRBV28, the J gene TRBJ1-1, with D tentatively TRBD1 (6 bases). This CDR3 is built from 14 residues. Per germline, CDR1 MDHEN and CDR2 SYDVKM. Trimming cost V 4 bases and J 1 base, with 10 bases left between them. The CDR3 sequence is CASSSDRSNTEAFF. The CDR3, as DNA: TGTGCCAGCAGTTCCGACAGGTCGAACACTGAAGCTTTCTTT.

The rearrangement links TRBV6-5 to TRBJ1-1; 7 bases are a match to TRBD1. CDR1 and CDR2 from the germline V gene are MNHEY and SVGAGI. The CDR3 sequence is 15 residues long. V lost 6 bases to trimming and J lost 6 bases; unmatched junction nucleotides: 13. DNA of the CDR3: TGTGCCAGCAGCCAATCCCGACAGGGTTGGGCTGAAGCTTTCTTT. Translation gives CASSQSRQGWAEAFF.

V usage is TRBV28 and J usage is TRBJ1-5; 7 bases map to TRBD1. V was pared by 7 bases and J by 4 bases, with 7 bases of the junction left unmatched. The germline gives CDR1 MDHEN, CDR2 SYDVKM. CDR3 length: 14 amino acids. As DNA, the CDR3 is TGTGCCAGCAACCAGGACAGGACAAATCAGCCCCAGCATTTT. Translating it yields CASNQDRTNQPQHF.

The rearrangement uses TRBV7-8 and TRBJ2-4; tentative D call: TRBD1 (5 bases). From germline, CDR1 is SGHVS and CDR2 FQNEAQ. V gave up 2 bases and J gave up 0 bases, with 11 bases separating them. CDR3 length equals 16 residues. The DNA of the CDR3 is TGTGCCAGCAGCTTAAGGGTGGGGCTAGCCAAAAACATTCAGTACTTC. Its translation: CASSLRVGLAKNIQYF.